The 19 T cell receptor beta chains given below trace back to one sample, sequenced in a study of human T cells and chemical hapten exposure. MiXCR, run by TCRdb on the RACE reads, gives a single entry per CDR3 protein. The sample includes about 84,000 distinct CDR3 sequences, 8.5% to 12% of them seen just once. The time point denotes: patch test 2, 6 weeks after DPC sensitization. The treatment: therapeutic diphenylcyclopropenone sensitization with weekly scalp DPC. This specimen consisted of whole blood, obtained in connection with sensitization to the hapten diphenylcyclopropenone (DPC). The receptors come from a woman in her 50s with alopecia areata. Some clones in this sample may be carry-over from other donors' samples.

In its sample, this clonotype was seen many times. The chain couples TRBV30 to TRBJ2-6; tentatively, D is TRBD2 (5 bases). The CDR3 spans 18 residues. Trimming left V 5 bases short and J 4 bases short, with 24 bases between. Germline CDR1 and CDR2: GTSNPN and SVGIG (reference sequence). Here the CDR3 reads CAWRDWAAYSLGANVLTF. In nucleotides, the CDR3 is TGTGCCTGGCGGGATTGGGCAGCTTACTCTCTGGGGGCCAACGTCCTGACTTTC.

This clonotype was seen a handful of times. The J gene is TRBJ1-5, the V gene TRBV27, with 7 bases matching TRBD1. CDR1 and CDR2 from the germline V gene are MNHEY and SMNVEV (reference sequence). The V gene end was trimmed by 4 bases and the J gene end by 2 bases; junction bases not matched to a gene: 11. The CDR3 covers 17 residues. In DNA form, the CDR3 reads TGTGCCAGCAGTTCGAGATTAGGACAGGAGGGCAATCAGCCCCAGCATTTT. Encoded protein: CASSSRLGQEGNQPQHF.

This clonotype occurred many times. The CDR3 loop is CASSLGGKQETQYF. CDR3 nucleotide sequence: TGCGCCAGCAGTCTGGGCGGCAAGCAAGAGACCCAGTACTTC. The chain carries TRBV5-1 and TRBJ2-5; D unresolved. The germline V and J ends were trimmed by 5 bases and 2 bases, with 13 bases remaining between them. Per the germline V gene, CDR1 is SGHRS and CDR2 is YFSETQ. The CDR3 has 14 residues.

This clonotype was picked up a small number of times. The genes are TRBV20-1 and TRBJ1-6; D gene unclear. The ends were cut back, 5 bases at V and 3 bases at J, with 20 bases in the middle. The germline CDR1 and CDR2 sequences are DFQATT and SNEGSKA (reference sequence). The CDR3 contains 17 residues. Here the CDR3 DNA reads TGCAGTGCTCCCCCAATGGGAAACGCCCTCTATAATTCACCCCTCCACTTT. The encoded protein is CSAPPMGNALYNSPLHF.

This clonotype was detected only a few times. The CDR3 spells CASSPTGGYATGGYTF. CDR3 DNA: TGTGCCAGCTCACCAACGGGAGGATACGCTACAGGAGGCTACACCTTC. This chain connects TRBV18 to TRBJ1-2; D possibly corresponds to TRBD1 (5 bases). Germline CDR1 KGHSH, CDR2 LQKENI. Trimming pared 2 bases from V and 8 bases from J, leaving 21 bases between. CDR3 size: 16 residues.

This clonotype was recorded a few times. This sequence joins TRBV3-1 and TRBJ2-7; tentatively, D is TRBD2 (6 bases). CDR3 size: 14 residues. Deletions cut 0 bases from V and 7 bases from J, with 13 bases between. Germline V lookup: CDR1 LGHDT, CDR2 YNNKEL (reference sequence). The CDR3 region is CASSQDWSGREQYF. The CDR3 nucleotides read TGTGCCAGCAGCCAAGATTGGTCAGGGAGGGAGCAGTACTTC.

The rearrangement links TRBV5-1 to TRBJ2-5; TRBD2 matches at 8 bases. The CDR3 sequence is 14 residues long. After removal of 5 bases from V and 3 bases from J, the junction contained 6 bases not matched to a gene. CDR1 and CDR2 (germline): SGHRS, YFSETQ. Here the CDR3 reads CASSAGGGEETQYF. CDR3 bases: TGCGCCAGCAGTGCGGGAGGCGGTGAAGAGACCCAGTACTTC.

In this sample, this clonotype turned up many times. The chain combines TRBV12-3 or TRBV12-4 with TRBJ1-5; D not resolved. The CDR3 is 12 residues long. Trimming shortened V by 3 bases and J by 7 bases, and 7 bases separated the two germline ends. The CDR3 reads CASSFSGQPQHF. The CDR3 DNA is TGTGCCAGCAGTTTTTCCGGACAGCCCCAGCATTTT.

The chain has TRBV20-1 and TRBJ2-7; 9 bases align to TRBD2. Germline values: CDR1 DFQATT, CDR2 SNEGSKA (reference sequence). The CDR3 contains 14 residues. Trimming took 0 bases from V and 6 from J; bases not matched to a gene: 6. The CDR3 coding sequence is TGCAGTGCTAGAGATGAGCGGGAGGTCGGCGAGCAGTACTTC. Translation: CSARDEREVGEQYF.

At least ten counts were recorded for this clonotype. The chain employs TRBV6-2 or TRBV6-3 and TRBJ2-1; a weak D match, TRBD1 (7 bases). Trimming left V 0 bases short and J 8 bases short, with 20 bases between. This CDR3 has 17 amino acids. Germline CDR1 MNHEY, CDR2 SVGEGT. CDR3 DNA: TGTGCCAGCAGTTACTCGAGTCTGGAGGGAACAGGGGATGAGCAGTTCTTC. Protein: CASSYSSLEGTGDEQFF.

The CDR3 DNA is TGTGCCACTAAACAGGGAGGCTCACCCCTCCACTTT. It translates to CATKQGGSPLHF. This sequence joins TRBV11-3 and TRBJ1-6; D might be TRBD1 (6 bases). Trimming removed 10 bases from V and 10 bases from J, with 14 bases in between. CDR3 length: 12 amino acids. Germline values: CDR1 SGHNT, CDR2 YENEEA.

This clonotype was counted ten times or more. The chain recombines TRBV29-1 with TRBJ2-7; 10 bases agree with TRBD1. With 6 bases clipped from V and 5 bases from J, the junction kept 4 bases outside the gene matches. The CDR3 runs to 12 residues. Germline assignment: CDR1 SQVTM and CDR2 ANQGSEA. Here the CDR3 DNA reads TGCAGCGTAGGGACAGGGGACAACGAGCAGTACTTC. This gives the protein CSVGTGDNEQYF.

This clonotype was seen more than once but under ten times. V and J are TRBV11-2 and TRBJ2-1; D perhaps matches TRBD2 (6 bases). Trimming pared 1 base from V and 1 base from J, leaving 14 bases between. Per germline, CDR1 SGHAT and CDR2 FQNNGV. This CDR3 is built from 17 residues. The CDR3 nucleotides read TGTGCCAGCAGCTTAGCCTTGGGGCGGGGTTCCTACAATGAGCAGTTCTTC. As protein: CASSLALGRGSYNEQFF.

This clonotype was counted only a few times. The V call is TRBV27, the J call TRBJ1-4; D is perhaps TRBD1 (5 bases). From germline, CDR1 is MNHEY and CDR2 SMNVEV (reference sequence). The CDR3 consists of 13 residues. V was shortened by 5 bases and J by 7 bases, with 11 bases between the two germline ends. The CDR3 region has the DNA TGTGCCAGCAGTCCCAGGGTTGGTGAAAAACTGTTTTTT. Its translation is CASSPRVGEKLFF.

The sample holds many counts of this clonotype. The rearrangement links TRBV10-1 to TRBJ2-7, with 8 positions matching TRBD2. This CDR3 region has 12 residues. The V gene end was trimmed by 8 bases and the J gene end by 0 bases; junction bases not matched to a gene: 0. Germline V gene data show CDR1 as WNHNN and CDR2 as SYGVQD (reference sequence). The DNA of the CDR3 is TGCGCCAGCGGGACTAGCTCCTACGAGCAGTACTTC. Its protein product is CASGTSSYEQYF.

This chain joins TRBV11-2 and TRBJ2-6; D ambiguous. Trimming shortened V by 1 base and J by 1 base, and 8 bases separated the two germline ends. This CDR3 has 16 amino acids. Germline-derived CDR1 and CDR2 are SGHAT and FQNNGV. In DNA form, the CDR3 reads TGTGCCAGCAGCTTAGGTCCAATATCTGGGGCCAACGTCCTGACTTTC. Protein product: CASSLGPISGANVLTF.

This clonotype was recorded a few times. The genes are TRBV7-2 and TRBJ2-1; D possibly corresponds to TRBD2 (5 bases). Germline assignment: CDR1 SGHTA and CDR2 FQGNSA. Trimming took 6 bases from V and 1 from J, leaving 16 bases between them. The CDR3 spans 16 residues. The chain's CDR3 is CASSLPPDFSYNEQFF. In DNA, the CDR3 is TGTGCCAGCAGTCTACCCCCGGACTTTTCCTACAATGAGCAGTTCTTC.

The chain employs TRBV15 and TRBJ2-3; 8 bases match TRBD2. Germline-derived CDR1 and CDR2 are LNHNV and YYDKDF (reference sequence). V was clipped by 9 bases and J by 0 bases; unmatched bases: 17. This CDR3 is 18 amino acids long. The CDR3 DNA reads TGTGCCACTACGGGGGAGCGGGAGTTCTTTACGAGCACAGATACGCAGTATTTT. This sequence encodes CATTGEREFFTSTDTQYF.

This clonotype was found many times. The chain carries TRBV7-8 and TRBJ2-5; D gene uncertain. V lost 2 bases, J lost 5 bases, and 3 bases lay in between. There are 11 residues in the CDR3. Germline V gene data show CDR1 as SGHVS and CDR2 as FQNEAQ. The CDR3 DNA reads TGTGCCAGCAGCTTAATGGAGACCCAGTACTTC. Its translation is CASSLMETQYF.